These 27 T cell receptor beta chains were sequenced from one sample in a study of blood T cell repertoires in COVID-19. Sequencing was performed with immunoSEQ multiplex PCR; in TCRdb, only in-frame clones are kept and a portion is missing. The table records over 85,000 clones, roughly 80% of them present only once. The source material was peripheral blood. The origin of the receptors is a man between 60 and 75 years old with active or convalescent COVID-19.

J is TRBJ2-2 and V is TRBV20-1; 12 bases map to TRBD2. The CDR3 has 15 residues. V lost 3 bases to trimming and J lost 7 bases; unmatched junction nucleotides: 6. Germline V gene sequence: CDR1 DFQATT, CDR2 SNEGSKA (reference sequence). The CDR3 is CSASPGTSGLGELFF. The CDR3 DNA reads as TGCAGTGCTAGTCCCGGGACTAGCGGGCTCGGGGAGCTGTTTTTT.

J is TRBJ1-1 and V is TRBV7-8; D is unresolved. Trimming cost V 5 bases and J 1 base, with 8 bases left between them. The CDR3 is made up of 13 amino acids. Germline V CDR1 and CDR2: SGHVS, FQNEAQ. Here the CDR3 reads CASSPNPNTEAFF. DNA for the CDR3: TGTGCCAGCAGCCCCAATCCGAACACTGAAGCTTTCTTT.

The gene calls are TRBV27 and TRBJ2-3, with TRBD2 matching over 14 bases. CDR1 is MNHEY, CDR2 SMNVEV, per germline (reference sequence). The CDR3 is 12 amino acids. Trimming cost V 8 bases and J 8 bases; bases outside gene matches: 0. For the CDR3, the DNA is TGTGCCAGCGGGACTAGCGGGAGTACGCAGTATTTT. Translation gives CASGTSGSTQYF.

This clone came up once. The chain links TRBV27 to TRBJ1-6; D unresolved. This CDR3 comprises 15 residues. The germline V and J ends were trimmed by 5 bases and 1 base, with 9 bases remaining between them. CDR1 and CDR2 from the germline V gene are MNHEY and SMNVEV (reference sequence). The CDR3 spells CASSPSLSYNSPLHF. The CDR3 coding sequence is TGTGCCAGCAGTCCCTCCCTGTCCTATAATTCACCCCTCCACTTT.

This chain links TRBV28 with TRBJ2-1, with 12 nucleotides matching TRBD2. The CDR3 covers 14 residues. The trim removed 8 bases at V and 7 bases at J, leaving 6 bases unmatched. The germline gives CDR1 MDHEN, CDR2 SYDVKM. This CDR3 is CASFLAGGNNEQFF. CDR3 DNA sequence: TGTGCCAGCTTTCTAGCGGGAGGGAATAATGAGCAGTTCTTC.

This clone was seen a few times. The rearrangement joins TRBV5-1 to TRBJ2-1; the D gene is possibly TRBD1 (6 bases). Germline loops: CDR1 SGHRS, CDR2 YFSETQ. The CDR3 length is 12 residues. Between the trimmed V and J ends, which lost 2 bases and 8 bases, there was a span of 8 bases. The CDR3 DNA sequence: TGCGCCAGCAGCTTACAGGGATATGAGCAGTTCTTC. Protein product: CASSLQGYEQFF.

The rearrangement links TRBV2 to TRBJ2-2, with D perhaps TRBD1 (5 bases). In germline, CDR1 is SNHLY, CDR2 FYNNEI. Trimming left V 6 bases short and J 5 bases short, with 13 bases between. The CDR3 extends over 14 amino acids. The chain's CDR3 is CASRRQGQTGELFF. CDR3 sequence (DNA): TGTGCCAGCAGGCGTCAGGGCCAAACCGGGGAGCTGTTTTTT.

The CDR3 loop reads CASSLEGLGGLTEAFF. CDR3 coding DNA: TGCGCCAGCAGCTTGGAGGGGTTGGGAGGGCTGACTGAAGCTTTCTTT. The chain couples TRBV5-1 to TRBJ1-1; a possible D gene is TRBD1 (5 bases). V was shortened by 0 bases and J by 5 bases, with 17 bases between the two germline ends. Looked up from germline, CDR1 is SGHRS and CDR2 is YFSETQ. The CDR3 has 16 amino acids.

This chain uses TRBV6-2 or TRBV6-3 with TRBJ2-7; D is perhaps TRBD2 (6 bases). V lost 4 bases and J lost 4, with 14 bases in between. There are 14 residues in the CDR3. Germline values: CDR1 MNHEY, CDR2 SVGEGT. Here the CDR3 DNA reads TGTGCCAGCAGTTCAACCGGGACTTCGTACGAGCAGTACGTC. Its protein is CASSSTGTSYEQYV.

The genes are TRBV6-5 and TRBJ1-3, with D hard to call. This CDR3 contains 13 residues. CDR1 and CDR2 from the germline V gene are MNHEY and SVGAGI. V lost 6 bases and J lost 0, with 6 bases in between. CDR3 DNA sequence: TGTGCCAGCAGGCCGAGCTCTGGAAACACCATATATTTT. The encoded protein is CASRPSSGNTIYF.

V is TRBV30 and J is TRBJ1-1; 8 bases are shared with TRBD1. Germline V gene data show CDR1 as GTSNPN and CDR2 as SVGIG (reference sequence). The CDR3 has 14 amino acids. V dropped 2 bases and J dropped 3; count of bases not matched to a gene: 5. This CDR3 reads CAWSYRTGYTEAFF. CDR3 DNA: TGTGCCTGGAGTTATCGGACAGGGTACACTGAAGCTTTCTTT.

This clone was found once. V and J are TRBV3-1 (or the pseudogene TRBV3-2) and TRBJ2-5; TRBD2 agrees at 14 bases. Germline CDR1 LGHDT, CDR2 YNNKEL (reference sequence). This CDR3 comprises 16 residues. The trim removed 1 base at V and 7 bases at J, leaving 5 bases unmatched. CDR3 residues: CASSQAGTSGSGTQYF. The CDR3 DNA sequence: TGTGCCAGCAGCCAAGCCGGGACTAGCGGGAGTGGGACCCAGTACTTC.

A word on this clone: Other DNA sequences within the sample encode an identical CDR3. In nucleotides, the CDR3 is TGTGCCACCAGCAGAGACCCGGGAGGGAATCAGCCCCAGCATTTT. The encoded protein is CATSRDPGGNQPQHF. The V and J genes are TRBV15 and TRBJ1-5; D gene unclear. With 0 bases removed from V and 4 bases from J, the gap between germline ends came to 10 bases. The CDR3 sequence is 15 residues long. Germline-derived CDR1 and CDR2 are LNHNV and YYDKDF (reference sequence).

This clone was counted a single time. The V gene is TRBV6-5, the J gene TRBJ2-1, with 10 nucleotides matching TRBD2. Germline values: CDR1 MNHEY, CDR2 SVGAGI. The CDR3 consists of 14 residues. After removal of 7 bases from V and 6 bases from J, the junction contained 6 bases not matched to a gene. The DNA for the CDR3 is TGTGCCAGCAAACCGGGACTAGCGTCCAATGAGCAGTTCTTC. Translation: CASKPGLASNEQFF.

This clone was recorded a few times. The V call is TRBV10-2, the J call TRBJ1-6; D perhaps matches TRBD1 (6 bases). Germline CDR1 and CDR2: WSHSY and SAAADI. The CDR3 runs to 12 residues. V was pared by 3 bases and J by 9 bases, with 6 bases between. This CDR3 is CASSDRGSPLHF. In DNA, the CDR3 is TGCGCCAGCAGTGACAGGGGTTCACCCCTCCACTTT.

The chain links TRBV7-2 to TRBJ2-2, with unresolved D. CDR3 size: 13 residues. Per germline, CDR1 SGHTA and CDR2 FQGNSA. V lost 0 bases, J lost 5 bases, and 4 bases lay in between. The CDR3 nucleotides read TGTGCCAGCAGCTTAGCTGAGACCGGGGAGCTGTTTTTT. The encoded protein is CASSLAETGELFF.

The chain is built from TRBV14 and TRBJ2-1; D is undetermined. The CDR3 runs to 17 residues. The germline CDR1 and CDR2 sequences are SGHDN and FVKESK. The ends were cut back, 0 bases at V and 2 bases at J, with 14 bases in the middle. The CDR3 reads CASSQEKSALAYNEQFF. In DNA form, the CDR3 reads TGTGCCAGCAGCCAAGAAAAGTCAGCGTTAGCCTACAATGAGCAGTTCTTC.

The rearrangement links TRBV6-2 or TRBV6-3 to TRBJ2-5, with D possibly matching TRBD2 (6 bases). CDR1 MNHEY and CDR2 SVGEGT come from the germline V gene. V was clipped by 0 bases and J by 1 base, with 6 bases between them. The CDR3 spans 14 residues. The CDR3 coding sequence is TGTGCCAGCAGTTACTCGGGGGGCCAAGAGACCCAGTACTTC. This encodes CASSYSGGQETQYF.

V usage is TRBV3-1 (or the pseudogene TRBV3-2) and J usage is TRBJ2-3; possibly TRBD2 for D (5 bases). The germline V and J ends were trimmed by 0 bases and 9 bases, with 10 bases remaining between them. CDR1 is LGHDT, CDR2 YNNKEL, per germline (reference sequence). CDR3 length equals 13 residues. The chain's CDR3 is CASSQDASRTQYF. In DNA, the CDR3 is TGTGCCAGCAGCCAAGACGCTAGCAGGACGCAGTATTTT.

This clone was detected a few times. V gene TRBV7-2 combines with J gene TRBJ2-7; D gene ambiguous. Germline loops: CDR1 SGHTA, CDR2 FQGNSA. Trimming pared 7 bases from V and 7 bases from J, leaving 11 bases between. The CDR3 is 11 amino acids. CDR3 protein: CASNQANEQYF. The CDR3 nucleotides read TGTGCCAGCAACCAGGCCAATGAGCAGTACTTC.

The CDR3 DNA sequence: TGTGCCAGCAGCCCAGGACAGGGGAGTTACAATGAGCAGTTCTTC. Amino acid sequence: CASSPGQGSYNEQFF. The chain employs TRBV7-2 and TRBJ2-1; 9 bases are shared with TRBD1. CDR1 is SGHTA, CDR2 FQGNSA, per germline. The V and J ends lost 5 bases and 4 bases, in that order; junction bases with no gene match: 6. The CDR3 is 15 amino acids.

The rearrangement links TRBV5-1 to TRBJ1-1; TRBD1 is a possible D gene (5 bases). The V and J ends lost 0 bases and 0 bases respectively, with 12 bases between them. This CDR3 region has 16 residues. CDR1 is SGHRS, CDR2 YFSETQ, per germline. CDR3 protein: CASSLAKGALNTEAFF. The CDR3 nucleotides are TGCGCCAGCAGCTTGGCCAAAGGGGCATTGAACACTGAAGCTTTCTTT. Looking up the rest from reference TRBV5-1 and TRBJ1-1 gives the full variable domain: KAGVTQTPRYLIKTRGQQVTLSCSPISGHRSVSWYQQTPGQGLQFLFEYFSETQRNKGNFPGRFSGRQFSNSRSEMNVSTLELGDSALYLCASSLAKGALNTEAFFGQGTRLTVV.

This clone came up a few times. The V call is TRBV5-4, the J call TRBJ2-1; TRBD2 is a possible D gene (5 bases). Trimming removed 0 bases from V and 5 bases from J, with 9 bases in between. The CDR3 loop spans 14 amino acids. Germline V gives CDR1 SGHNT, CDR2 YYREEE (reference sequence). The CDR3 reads CASSLVRGDNEQFF. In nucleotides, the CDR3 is TGTGCCAGCAGCTTGGTCCGGGGAGACAATGAGCAGTTCTTC.

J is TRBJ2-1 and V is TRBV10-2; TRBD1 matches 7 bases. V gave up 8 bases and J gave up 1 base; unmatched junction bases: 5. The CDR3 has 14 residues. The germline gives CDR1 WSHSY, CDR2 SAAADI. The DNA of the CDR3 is TGCGCCAGCCGCCGGGACAGTTCCTACAATGAGCAGTTCTTC. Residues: CASRRDSSYNEQFF.

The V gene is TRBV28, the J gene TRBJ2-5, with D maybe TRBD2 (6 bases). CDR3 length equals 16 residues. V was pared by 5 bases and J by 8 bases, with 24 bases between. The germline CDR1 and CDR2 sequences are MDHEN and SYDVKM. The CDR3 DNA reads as TGTGCCAGCAGTGTTGACACTAGCCAAGGTCGGAAAACCCAGTACTTC. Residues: CASSVDTSQGRKTQYF.

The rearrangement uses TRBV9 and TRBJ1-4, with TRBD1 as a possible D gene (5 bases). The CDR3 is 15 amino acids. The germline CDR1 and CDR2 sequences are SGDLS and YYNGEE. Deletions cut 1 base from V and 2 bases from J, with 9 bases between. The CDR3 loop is CASSVRGSTNEKLFF. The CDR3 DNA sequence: TGTGCCAGCAGCGTAAGGGGAAGTACTAATGAAAAACTGTTTTTT.

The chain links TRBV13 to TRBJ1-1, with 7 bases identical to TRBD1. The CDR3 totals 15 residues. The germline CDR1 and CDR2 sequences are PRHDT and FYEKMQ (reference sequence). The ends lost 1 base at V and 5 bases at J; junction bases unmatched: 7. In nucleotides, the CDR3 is TGTGCCAGCAGCTTAGAAGGGGGCACGGGAACTGAAGCTTTCTTT. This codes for CASSLEGGTGTEAFF.